The next 7 T cell receptor beta chains were all read from a single sample in a study of T cells in Graves' hyperthyroidism and ophthalmopathy. Amplification targeted TCR beta CDR3 regions from RNA transcripts. TCR CDR3 regions were first amplified by RT-PCR with HTBI primers. TCRdb independently ran MiXCR on the multiplex PCR reads; one entry per CDR3 protein. The top ten clones hold roughly 8% of a sample with roughly 740,000 distinct CDR3 sequences, around 17% of them seen once. Sequencing was performed on blood. The receptor source for this set is a man aged 18 to 30 with Graves' hyperthyroidism.

There are many counts of this clonotype. The chain employs TRBV28 and TRBJ1-1, with D tentatively TRBD1 (5 bases). Germline V gene data show CDR1 as MDHEN and CDR2 as SYDVKM. V gave up 4 bases and J gave up 0 bases, with 9 bases separating them. The CDR3 loop spans 14 amino acids. In DNA, the CDR3 is TGTGCCAGCAGTTGGGGCCGAGTGAACACTGAAGCTTTCTTT. It translates to CASSWGRVNTEAFF.

The chain joins TRBV5-1 to TRBJ2-5, with TRBD2 matching 9 bases. The germline CDR1 and CDR2 sequences are SGHRS and YFSETQ. The CDR3 is made up of 16 amino acids. V shed 0 bases, J shed 3 bases, and the junction held 6 bases outside the gene matches. The CDR3 DNA is TGCGCCAGCAGCTTGGCCACGCCTAGCGGGGAAGAGACCCAGTACTTC. This gives the protein CASSLATPSGEETQYF.

This clonotype has at least ten counts. The chain combines TRBV2 with TRBJ1-1, with no clear D. Germline CDR1 reads SNHLY; CDR2 reads FYNNEI. The CDR3 runs to 14 residues. V was trimmed by 6 bases and J by 2 bases, leaving 13 bases between them. CDR3 bases: TGTGCCAGCAGCCAACCGGACTCCAACACTGAAGCTTTCTTT. Protein: CASSQPDSNTEAFF. Together with reference TRBV2 and TRBJ1-1, the CDR3 gives the full variable domain: EPEVTQTPSHQVTQMGQEVILRCVPISNHLYFYWYRQILGQKVEFLVSFYNNEISEKSEIFDDQFSVERPDGSNFTLKIRSTKLEDSAMYFCASSQPDSNTEAFFGQGTRLTVV.

At least ten counts were recorded for this clonotype. The rearrangement joins TRBV2 to TRBJ1-5; tentatively, D is TRBD1 (6 bases). This CDR3 spans 15 amino acids. Germline values: CDR1 SNHLY, CDR2 FYNNEI. V was trimmed by 7 bases and J by 1 base, leaving 14 bases between them. The CDR3, as DNA: TGTGCCAGCACCCGAACAGGGACCAGCAATCAGCCCCAGCATTTT. This gives the protein CASTRTGTSNQPQHF.

This clonotype was seen at least ten times. The chain recombines TRBV11-1 with TRBJ2-7, with 7 bases that match TRBD1. V shed 5 bases and J 0 bases; nucleotides not matched to a gene: 4. The CDR3 covers 14 residues. Germline assignment: CDR1 SGHAT and CDR2 FQDESV (reference sequence). CDR3 in DNA: TGTGCCAGCAGCCTGGGACAGAACTCCTACGAGCAGTACTTC. This gives the protein CASSLGQNSYEQYF.

This chain connects TRBV15 to TRBJ2-3; a possible D gene is TRBD1 (7 bases). V lost 2 bases, J lost 3 bases, and 9 bases lay in between. The CDR3 extends over 14 amino acids. Germline V gene data show CDR1 as LNHNV and CDR2 as YYDKDF (reference sequence). The CDR3 here is CATSRQGGTDTQYF. CDR3 sequence (DNA): TGTGCCACCAGCAGACAGGGGGGTACAGATACGCAGTATTTT.

CDR3 residues: CASSSSTYTDTQYF. The DNA of the CDR3 is TGTGCCAGCAGTTCCTCTACTTACACAGATACGCAGTATTTT. This chain joins TRBV6-5 and TRBJ2-3; D is unresolved. V was cut by 4 bases and J by 2 bases, with 10 bases left in between. Germline lookup yields CDR1 MNHEY and CDR2 SVGAGI. This CDR3 has 14 residues.